The sequence of this TCR beta chain was determined in a study of T cell responses to AZD1222 COVID-19 vaccine. The protocol was immunoSEQ multiplex PCR, while the TCRdb copy is restricted to in-frame clones and leaves out a portion. Seen here are more than 140,000 clones, 90% to 95% observed once, and the top ten hold around 0.9%. V was shortened by 3 bases and J by 4 bases, with 19 bases between the two germline ends. The CDR3 extends over 16 amino acids. The germline V gene encodes CDR1 SGHRS and CDR2 YFSETQ. The starting material was peripheral blood, obtained on day 0 of MenACWY control vaccination. The chain employs TRBV5-1 and TRBJ1-2; D is undetermined. This TCR was sampled from an adult in good health. CDR3 sequence reads: CASSWTLSGFGYGYTF. The CDR3 coding sequence is TGCGCCAGCAGCTGGACTCTCAGCGGGTTTGGCTATGGCTACACCTTC. Combining the CDR3 with reference TRBV5-1 and TRBJ1-2 gives the whole variable domain KAGVTQTPRYLIKTRGQQVTLSCSPISGHRSVSWYQQTPGQGLQFLFEYFSETQRNKGNFPGRFSGRQFSNSRSEMNVSTLELGDSALYLCASSWTLSGFGYGYTFGSGTRLTVV.